This T cell receptor beta chain emerged from a study of cytomegalovirus exposure and HLA in healthy donors. The study, taken as a whole, reports: Per a later analysis, HLA-associated TCR beta chains showed more clonal expansion than other, equally common TCR beta chains.

Germline lookup yields CDR1 MNHEY and CDR2 SVGAGI. The CDR3 consists of 15 residues. J lost 2 bases, V lost 4 bases, and 5 bases had no gene match. On this clone itself: Its antigen is currently unknown.

In the PCR, 60 Vbeta and 13 Jbeta primers were used. Some clones are missing from TCRdb's copy, which holds only in-frame ones; the method was immunoSEQ multiplex PCR. The sample includes about 150,000 clones, approximately 79% of them seen just once. The specimen was PBMCs. The source is a male donor in good health and CMV-seronegative. This rearrangement joins TRBV6-5 to TRBJ2-1; 7 nucleotides agree with TRBD2. Here the CDR3 DNA reads TGTGCCAGCAGTTCGAGGGAGGGGCCCTACAATGAGCAGTTCTTC. Translated, it gives CASSSREGPYNEQFF.